This T cell receptor beta chain derives from a study of identical twins. Points from the study as a whole: Models underestimated how often monozygotic twins shared out-of-frame TCR alpha. Out-of-frame beta chain sequences displayed weaker excess sharing between twins. The study found excess low generation probability among twin-shared out-of-frame alpha sequences.

CDR3 length: 15 amino acids. Per the germline V gene, CDR1 is SGHKS and CDR2 is YYEKEE (reference sequence). With 0 bases removed from V and 3 bases from J, the gap between germline ends came to 9 bases. For this clonotype: The antigen remains unidentified.

MiXCR was run by TCRdb on the 5' RACE reads, yielding one entry per CDR3 protein. The sample yields roughly 350,000 distinct CDR3 sequences, approximately 8.7% seen once. The chain recombines TRBV5-5 with TRBJ2-2, with unresolved D. This clonotype was obtained from a woman between 45 and 65 years old in good health. The sample taken for sequencing was naive T cells sorted from blood. The CDR3 is CASSLAEVDTGELFF. The CDR3 bases are TGTGCCAGCAGCTTGGCCGAGGTCGACACCGGGGAGCTGTTTTTT.